These 20 T cell receptor beta chains came from one sample sequenced in a study of blood T cell repertoires in COVID-19. The data were produced by immunoSEQ multiplex PCR, yet TCRdb's version contains in-frame clones alone and is incomplete. The sample records 350,000 to 400,000 clones, around 89% being singletons. Material for sequencing was PBMCs or T cells enriched from blood (not recorded which). The receptor set was obtained from a man aged 18 to 30 who had recovered from COVID-19.

J is TRBJ1-5 and V is TRBV6-5, with no clear D. Germline V lookup: CDR1 MNHEY, CDR2 SVGAGI. This CDR3 is built from 13 residues. The V end lost 3 bases, the J end lost 6 bases, and 9 bases lay between the germline ends. The CDR3 sequence: CASSYSAGQPQHF. In DNA form, the CDR3 reads TGTGCCAGCAGTTATTCGGCGGGTCAGCCCCAGCATTTT.

V and J are TRBV19 and TRBJ2-7, with D uncertain. The CDR3 consists of 15 residues. V shed 3 bases and J shed 3 bases, with 15 bases lying between them. Per the germline V gene, CDR1 is LNHDA and CDR2 is SQIVND (reference sequence). Here the CDR3 reads CASSMSLQTHYEQYF. DNA for the CDR3: TGTGCCAGTAGTATGAGCCTACAGACCCACTACGAGCAGTACTTC.

The rearrangement joins TRBV10-3 to TRBJ2-1, with 11 nucleotides matching TRBD1. From germline, CDR1 is ENHRY and CDR2 SYGVKD. CDR3 length: 13 amino acids. V lost 9 bases and J lost 9; bases outside the gene matches: 7. The CDR3 reads CAMRGQGVTEQFF. CDR3 nucleotides: TGTGCCATGAGGGGACAGGGGGTGACTGAGCAGTTCTTC.

The J gene is TRBJ2-7, the V gene TRBV13, with 12 bases fitting TRBD1. This CDR3 is built from 15 residues. Germline values: CDR1 PRHDT, CDR2 FYEKMQ (reference sequence). With 4 bases clipped from V and 6 bases from J, the junction kept 7 bases outside the gene matches. CDR3 amino acids: CASSSGQGAQGEQYF. The CDR3 DNA reads as TGTGCCAGCAGCTCGGGACAGGGGGCGCAGGGCGAGCAGTACTTC. Full variable domain (missing parts from reference TRBV13 and TRBJ2-7): AAGVIQSPRHLIKEKRETATLKCYPIPRHDTVYWYQQGPGQDPQFLISFYEKMQSDKGSIPDRFSAQQFSDYHSELNMSSLELGDSALYFCASSSGQGAQGEQYFGPGTRLTVT.

As concerns this clone: One end of the junction is discordant with germline, which a read error may explain. The chain recombines TRBV6-5 with TRBJ1-3; D gene uncertain. This CDR3 comprises 11 residues. Looked up from germline, CDR1 is MNHEY and CDR2 is SVGAGI. CDR3 amino acids: CASRAGNAIYF. The CDR3 DNA is TGTGCCAGCAGGGCGGGAAACGCCATATATTTT.

V is TRBV7-9 and J is TRBJ1-1; 8 bases are shared with TRBD1. This CDR3 is built from 13 residues. Losses at the gene ends were 5 bases for V and 3 bases for J; bases not matched to a gene: 2. Germline loops: CDR1 SEHNR, CDR2 FQNEAQ (reference sequence). Written as DNA, the CDR3 is TGTGCCAGCAGCCCAGGGGGCTACACTGAAGCTTTCTTT. Its translation is CASSPGGYTEAFF.

V and J are TRBV5-1 and TRBJ2-1, with 11 bases identical to TRBD1. The germline gives CDR1 SGHRS, CDR2 YFSETQ. With 3 bases clipped from V and 9 bases from J, the junction kept 8 bases outside the gene matches. The CDR3 covers 15 residues. The CDR3 sequence: CASSWPGQGGSEQFF. DNA of the CDR3: TGCGCCAGCAGCTGGCCGGGACAGGGGGGCAGTGAGCAGTTCTTC.

The chain carries TRBV3-1 (or the pseudogene TRBV3-2) and TRBJ2-1, with D possibly TRBD2 on 7 matching bases. Germline assignment: CDR1 LGHDT and CDR2 YNNKEL (reference sequence). V gave up 4 bases and J gave up 5 bases, with 18 bases separating them. This CDR3 spans 16 amino acids. CDR3 loop: CASSPPGGLSHNEQFF. The CDR3, as DNA: TGTGCCAGCAGCCCCCCCGGGGGGCTTTCGCACAATGAGCAGTTCTTC.

This rearrangement joins TRBV7-2 to TRBJ2-1; TRBD2 agrees at 12 bases. The J segment lost 7 bases and the V segment lost 1 base, leaving 8 bases of the junction unmatched. The CDR3 contains 17 residues. CDR1 and CDR2 from the germline V gene are SGHTA and FQGNSA. CDR3 DNA: TGTGCCAGCAGCTTAGTGGGACTAGCGGGTGTTTGGAATGAGCAGTTCTTC. It is translated as CASSLVGLAGVWNEQFF.

V gene TRBV6-5 combines with J gene TRBJ2-3; 11 bases line up with TRBD2. Germline V CDR1 and CDR2: MNHEY, SVGAGI. The junction had 7 bases not matched to a gene; V was cut back by 7 bases and J by 4 bases. The CDR3 runs to 15 residues. CDR3 region: CASTPGLAVSDTQYF. CDR3 DNA sequence: TGTGCCAGCACTCCGGGACTAGCGGTTTCAGATACGCAGTATTTT.

J is TRBJ2-1 and V is TRBV15; 7 bases are a match to TRBD1. The CDR3 runs 13 residues. CDR1 is LNHNV and CDR2 is YYDKDF in the germline V gene (reference sequence). V shed 4 bases and J 10 bases; nucleotides not matched to a gene: 7. As DNA, the CDR3 is TGTGCCACCAGCACCGGGGACAGTTTGGAGCAGTTCTTC. Its protein product is CATSTGDSLEQFF.

The chain is built from TRBV7-2 and TRBJ1-3; perhaps TRBD1 as D (6 bases). V lost 1 base and J lost 3, with 13 bases in between. CDR1 SGHTA and CDR2 FQGNSA come from the germline V gene. The CDR3 length is 16 residues. The CDR3 loop is CASSLGRGAFGNTIYF. The CDR3 nucleotides read TGTGCCAGCAGCTTAGGGCGGGGGGCCTTTGGAAACACCATATATTTT.

This clone has more than one count but fewer than ten. This chain joins TRBV4-2 and TRBJ1-4; unclear D gene. Germline assignment: CDR1 LGHNA and CDR2 YNFKEQ. V was trimmed by 0 bases and J by 0 bases, leaving 8 bases between them. CDR3 size: 16 residues. CDR3 nucleotide sequence: TGTGCCAGCAGCCAAGATGGCCCAACAACTAATGAAAAACTGTTTTTT. Its translation: CASSQDGPTTNEKLFF.

This chain joins TRBV4-1 and TRBJ1-4; 8 positions match TRBD1. CDR3 size: 14 residues. CDR1 is MGHRA, CDR2 YSYEKL, per germline. Trimming cost V 4 bases and J 8 bases; bases outside gene matches: 6. The CDR3 here is CASSRTGLGEKLFF. The CDR3 DNA follows: TGCGCCAGCAGCCGGACAGGGCTTGGGGAAAAACTGTTTTTT.

The table lists this clone with a few counts. The chain links TRBV7-9 to TRBJ2-3; D might be TRBD2 (6 bases). Trimming pared 1 base from V and 4 bases from J, leaving 9 bases between. This CDR3 is 14 amino acids long. Germline CDR1 SEHNR, CDR2 FQNEAQ (reference sequence). In DNA, the CDR3 is TGTGCCAGCAGCTTAGAACTAGCCGCAGATACGCAGTATTTT. Its protein is CASSLELAADTQYF.

The chain recombines TRBV3-1 (or the pseudogene TRBV3-2) with TRBJ1-1; 7 nucleotides match TRBD1. The V gene's germline CDR1 is LGHDT and CDR2 YNNKEL (reference sequence). V was clipped by 2 bases and J by 7 bases; unmatched bases: 7. CDR3 length equals 14 residues. DNA for the CDR3: TGTGCCAGCAGCCAACTTACAGGGGTCCTTGAAGCTTTCTTT. It codes for CASSQLTGVLEAFF.

The chain employs TRBV15 and TRBJ2-7, with D perhaps matching TRBD1 (6 bases). V lost 0 bases to trimming and J lost 6 bases, with 12 bases between them. CDR1 and CDR2 (germline): LNHNV, YYDKDF (reference sequence). This CDR3 is built from 14 residues. Here the CDR3 reads CATSRDQARGEQYF. CDR3 DNA sequence: TGTGCCACCAGCAGAGATCAGGCCAGGGGCGAGCAGTACTTC.

The chain combines TRBV13 with TRBJ2-7; D may be TRBD2 (5 bases). Germline values: CDR1 PRHDT, CDR2 FYEKMQ (reference sequence). The CDR3 totals 16 residues. V dropped 0 bases and J dropped 7 bases, with 19 bases sitting between them. The CDR3 sequence is CASSLGTTGLGGEQYF. CDR3 coding DNA: TGTGCCAGCAGCTTAGGGACCACTGGGTTGGGCGGGGAGCAGTACTTC.

This clone appeared a single time. This rearrangement joins TRBV2 to TRBJ1-2; TRBD1 aligns across 8 bases. Germline loops: CDR1 SNHLY, CDR2 FYNNEI. The junction had 11 bases not matched to a gene; V was cut back by 6 bases and J by 8 bases. CDR3 size: 14 residues. CDR3 DNA: TGTGCCAGCAGCCCGGACAGGGCCGCGCAGGGCTACACCTTC. Protein product: CASSPDRAAQGYTF.

The chain is built from TRBV9 and TRBJ1-1, with TRBD1 matching over 9 bases. Germline V CDR1 and CDR2: SGDLS, YYNGEE. With V trimmed by 4 bases and J by 4 bases, 5 bases remained unmatched. The CDR3 runs 14 residues. In nucleotides, the CDR3 is TGTGCCAGCAGCCACGGACAGGGGCCCACTGAAGCTTTCTTT. This codes for CASSHGQGPTEAFF.